Listed here are 2 T cell receptor beta chains from one sample, sequenced in a study of STAT3 mutations in large granular lymphocyte leukemia. Their recognized antigens are unknown. Study-wide results and caveats: Every T-cell large granular lymphocyte leukemia patient had at least one immunodominant TCR beta clonotype.

Sequencing used immunoSEQ multiplex PCR; TCRdb keeps in-frame clones, though not all of them. The sample has 8,000 to 11,000 clones, about 85% seen once. The sequencing input was peripheral blood mononuclear cells. The receptor set was obtained from a man in his 60s with T-cell large granular lymphocyte leukemia. Some clones in this sample may be carry-over from other donors' samples.

The V gene is TRBV30, the J gene TRBJ2-1, with 11 positions matching TRBD2. CDR3 size: 16 residues. After removal of 1 base from V and 6 bases from J, the junction contained 8 bases not matched to a gene. From germline, CDR1 is GTSNPN and CDR2 SVGIG (reference sequence). The CDR3 loop is CAWSASLAGVPNEQFF. Here the CDR3 DNA reads TGTGCCTGGAGTGCCTCACTAGCGGGAGTCCCCAATGAGCAGTTCTTC.

The chain has TRBV29-1 and TRBJ2-2, with 7 bases fitting TRBD2. The CDR3 runs 15 residues. The V gene end was trimmed by 5 bases and the J gene end by 5 bases; junction bases not matched to a gene: 11. Germline V CDR1 and CDR2: SQVTM, ANQGSEA. The CDR3 nucleotides read TGCAGCGTTCGGGTCTCTAGCGGTGGGACCGGGGAGCTGTTTTTT. This encodes CSVRVSSGGTGELFF.